The TCR beta chain under discussion was sequenced for a study of cytomegalovirus exposure and HLA in healthy donors. To note about this clone: Its target is unknown.

The CDR3 totals 14 residues. Germline CDR1 and CDR2: SNHLY and FYNNEI. Trimming removed 5 bases from V and 5 bases from J, with 13 bases in between. The PCR contained 60 Vbeta and 13 Jbeta primers. Only in-frame clones appear in the TCRdb table, and some are missing; sequencing was by immunoSEQ multiplex PCR. The table includes about 170,000 clones, 75% to 85% detected once. General study results and limits: Published work reported that the classifier diagnosed cytomegalovirus status with high specificity and sensitivity.

The TCR originated in a woman younger than 45 in good health and CMV-seropositive. The V call is TRBV2, the J call TRBJ1-5; a weak D match, TRBD1 (6 bases). The sequencing sample was made of PBMCs. In DNA, the CDR3 is TGTGCCAGCAGTCCCGGGGGGCTCGATCAGCCCCAGCATTTT. Protein sequence: CASSPGGLDQPQHF.